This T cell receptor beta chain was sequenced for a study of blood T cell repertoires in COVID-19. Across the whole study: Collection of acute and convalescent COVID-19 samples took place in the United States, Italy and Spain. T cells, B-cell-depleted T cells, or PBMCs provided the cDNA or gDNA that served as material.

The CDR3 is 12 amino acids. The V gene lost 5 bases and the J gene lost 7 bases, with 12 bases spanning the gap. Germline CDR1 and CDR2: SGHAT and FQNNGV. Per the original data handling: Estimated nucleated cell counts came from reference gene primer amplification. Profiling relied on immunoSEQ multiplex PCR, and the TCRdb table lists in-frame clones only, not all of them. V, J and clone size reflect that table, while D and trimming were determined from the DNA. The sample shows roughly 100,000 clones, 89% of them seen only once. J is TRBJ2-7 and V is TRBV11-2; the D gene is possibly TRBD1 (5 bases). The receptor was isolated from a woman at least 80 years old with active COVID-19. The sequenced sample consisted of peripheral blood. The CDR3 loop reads CASSSTGIEQYF. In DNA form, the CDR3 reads TGTGCCAGCAGCAGCACAGGTATAGAGCAGTACTTC.